This note documents a single TCR beta chain sequence. Its antigen is undetermined. This sample was included in a study of cytomegalovirus exposure and HLA in healthy donors. General study results and limits: TCR sequences were mostly rare, though some public TCRs occurred in many donors.

13 Jbeta primers and 60 Vbeta primers were used for the PCR. TCRdb's table, derived via immunoSEQ multiplex PCR, lists solely in-frame clones and lacks some. The table lists fewer than 140,000 clones, just over 70% of them singletons. There are 14 residues in the CDR3. Germline V gene data show CDR1 as SGHRS and CDR2 as YFSETQ. V lost 0 bases and J lost 6, with 10 bases in between. V is TRBV5-1 and J is TRBJ1-5, with D tentatively TRBD1 (5 bases). Specimen: PBMCs. The sequence derives from a boy aged 5-17 years in good health and CMV-seronegative. The DNA for the CDR3 is TGCGCCAGCAGCTTGGAGCAGGGCGCTCAGCCCCAGCATTTT. As protein: CASSLEQGAQPQHF.